Here is one T cell receptor beta chain with its context. Its matching antigen is unknown. Following extraction, RNA underwent reverse transcription to cDNA, which served as the sequencing template. The protocol was immunoSEQ multiplex PCR, while the TCRdb copy is restricted to in-frame clones and leaves out a portion. This sample has more than 150,000 clones, with around 58% found just once. The record originates from a study of CD8+ T cells in alopecia areata. Study-wide background: The percentage of affected scalp area served as the score of severity for treated patients.

The germline V gene encodes CDR1 PRHDT and CDR2 FYEKMQ (reference sequence). V was pared by 2 bases and J by 4 bases, with 11 bases between. CDR3 length: 14 amino acids. Findings and limits, study-wide: Scalp clonality decreased significantly with tofacitinib, and so did expanded CD8+ clones among the top 100. The study found higher clonality in lesional than normal scalp, especially in alopecia totalis/universalis.

Treatment described: oral pan-JAK inhibitor, 5-10 mg twice daily. Peripheral blood and lesional scalp punch biopsies were taken from alopecia areata patients. This clonotype originated in a human donor with alopecia areata. The V gene is TRBV13, the J gene TRBJ1-1; D remains ambiguous. The sample consisted of CD8+ T cells sorted from blood, taken at week 24, from a patient treated with tofacitinib. CDR3 DNA: TGTGCCAGCAGCTTAAGATCGTTCGGCACTGAAGCTTTCTTT. Protein: CASSLRSFGTEAFF.